These 2 T cell receptor beta chains originate from one sample sequenced in a study of blood T cell repertoires in COVID-19 (dated by TCRdb to the early 2020s). Library generation was performed with the immunoSEQ multiplex PCR assay. This is the immuneACCESS table as TCRdb keeps it, with only in-frame sequences that have V and J called. A part of the clones is gone; compared with another copy, unresolved V genes explain less than half, and the rest is unexplained. Counted in this sample were 250,000 or so clones; 70% to 90% of them appeared once. The top ten constitute over 4% of the sample. The sequenced material came from PBMCs or T cells enriched from blood (not recorded which). These receptors were taken from a woman in her thirties with acute COVID-19.

The gene calls are TRBV19 and TRBJ2-1, with 10 positions matching TRBD1. Germline V gene sequence: CDR1 LNHDA, CDR2 SQIVND (reference sequence). This CDR3 contains 15 residues. V gave up 7 bases and J gave up 7 bases; unmatched junction bases: 10. The CDR3 nucleotides are TGTGCCAGTACCCCCAGACAGGGGGCGATGAATGAGCAGTTCTTC. Protein: CASTPRQGAMNEQFF.

This chain uses TRBV4-1 with TRBJ2-5, with D perhaps TRBD1 (5 bases). Germline values: CDR1 MGHRA, CDR2 YSYEKL. The length of the CDR3 is 14 residues. Between the trimmed V and J ends, which lost 4 bases and 1 base, there was a span of 10 bases. CDR3: CASSLRQIQETQYF. The CDR3 DNA is TGCGCCAGCAGCCTCCGACAGATCCAAGAGACCCAGTACTTC.